A single sample gave rise to the 7 T cell receptor beta chains below, sequenced in a study of cytomegalovirus exposure and HLA in healthy donors. A multiplex PCR was run with 60 Vbeta primers and 13 Jbeta primers. Clones were read by immunoSEQ multiplex PCR, and TCRdb kept only the in-frame ones, dropping some. The profile shows 150,000 to 200,000 clones, around 88% of them singletons. The sample consisted of PBMCs. The receptors were gathered from a man aged 40-49 years in good health and CMV-seropositive.

The V call is TRBV7-2, the J call TRBJ2-5, with 12 nucleotides matching TRBD2. This CDR3 is 13 amino acids long. CDR1 is SGHTA and CDR2 is FQGNSA in the germline V gene. J was trimmed by 10 bases and V by 3 bases; bases with no gene match: 3. The CDR3: CASSLGTSGRQYF. The CDR3 coding sequence is TGTGCCAGCAGCTTGGGGACTAGCGGGCGCCAGTACTTC.

V gene TRBV6-1 combines with J gene TRBJ2-4; perhaps TRBD1 as D (6 bases). V was shortened by 4 bases and J by 1 base, with 14 bases between the two germline ends. CDR1 and CDR2 from the germline V gene are MNHNS and SASEGT. The CDR3 is made up of 16 amino acids. CDR3 in DNA: TGTGCCAGCAGTGGGGGGCCCCGAGGGGCCAAAAACATTCAGTACTTC. It encodes CASSGGPRGAKNIQYF.

The genes are TRBV2 and TRBJ1-5, with 7 bases that match TRBD1. The germline gives CDR1 SNHLY, CDR2 FYNNEI. The V and J ends lost 9 bases and 5 bases, in that order; junction bases with no gene match: 7. CDR3 length: 13 amino acids. The CDR3 region is CASAGTEYQPQHF. DNA for the CDR3: TGTGCCAGTGCGGGGACAGAGTATCAGCCCCAGCATTTT.

In DNA form, the CDR3 reads TGTGCCAGCGCGGGGGCAGGTCGGACCACCGGGGAGCTGTTTTTT. It yields the protein CASAGAGRTTGELFF. The chain couples TRBV6-6 to TRBJ2-2; TRBD2 might be the D (7 bases). Germline CDR1 is MNHNY and CDR2 is SVGAGI (reference sequence). Trimming left V 8 bases short and J 4 bases short, with 17 bases between. The CDR3 contains 15 residues.

This clone was counted only a few times. The chain has TRBV7-9 and TRBJ1-2; D may be TRBD1 (6 bases). The V end lost 2 bases, the J end lost 3 bases, and 16 bases lay between the germline ends. Per germline, CDR1 SEHNR and CDR2 FQNEAQ (reference sequence). The CDR3 runs to 16 residues. The CDR3 DNA is TGTGCCAGCAGCTTACGGGGGGCGGAAATATACTATGGCTACACCTTC. Amino acid sequence: CASSLRGAEIYYGYTF.

The gene calls are TRBV18 and TRBJ2-1; 10 bases match TRBD1. There are 15 residues in the CDR3. From germline, CDR1 is KGHSH and CDR2 LQKENI. After removal of 4 bases from V and 9 bases from J, the junction contained 9 bases not matched to a gene. The DNA for the CDR3 is TGTGCCAGCTCACGACCGGGACAGGGGATCAGTGAGCAGTTCTTC. This translates into CASSRPGQGISEQFF.

The chain links TRBV5-1 to TRBJ2-7; 7 nucleotides match TRBD1. CDR1 is SGHRS, CDR2 YFSETQ, per germline. This CDR3 has 14 residues. After removal of 5 bases from V and 2 bases from J, the junction contained 7 bases not matched to a gene. CDR3 nucleotide sequence: TGCGCCAGCAGTCTTAGACAGGGCCCCTACGAGCAGTACTTC. Translated, it gives CASSLRQGPYEQYF.